Listed here are 7 T cell receptor beta chains from one sample, sequenced in a study of CD8 T cells in ankylosing spondylitis. TCRdb reprocessed the 5' RACE reads via MiXCR and lists one record per CDR3 protein. The profile shows fewer than 130,000 distinct CDR3 sequences, around 24% of them singletons. The sequenced sample consisted of synovial fluid, either unsorted or a sorted T cell fraction (not recorded which). Receptor source: a male donor with ankylosing spondylitis.

The chain joins TRBV6-1 to TRBJ1-6; possibly TRBD1 for D (5 bases). V was cut by 4 bases and J by 7 bases, with 11 bases left in between. The CDR3 contains 14 residues. Germline V lookup: CDR1 MNHNS, CDR2 SASEGT. This chain's CDR3 is CASSGDGANSPLHF. The CDR3 DNA reads TGTGCCAGCAGTGGGGACGGGGCAAATTCACCCCTCCACTTT.

In this sample, this clonotype turned up a few times. The V call is TRBV6-1, the J call TRBJ2-1, with D perhaps TRBD1 (5 bases). V was shortened by 2 bases and J by 4 bases, with 21 bases between the two germline ends. The CDR3 length is 18 residues. Germline V lookup: CDR1 MNHNS, CDR2 SASEGT. The CDR3 spells CASSERQGVLRAYNEQFF. The DNA of the CDR3 is TGTGCCAGCAGTGAAAGGCAGGGTGTCCTTCGCGCTTACAATGAGCAGTTCTTC.

This clonotype appeared a few times. The rearrangement uses TRBV2 and TRBJ2-1; 9 bases fit TRBD2. There are 14 residues in the CDR3. CDR1 is SNHLY, CDR2 FYNNEI, per germline. The V and J ends lost 7 bases and 9 bases, in that order; junction bases with no gene match: 10. CDR3: CASIGGLAGFEQFF. The DNA for the CDR3 is TGTGCCAGCATTGGGGGGCTAGCGGGATTTGAGCAGTTCTTC. Based on the CDR3 plus reference TRBV2 and TRBJ2-1, the full variable domain is EPEVTQTPSHQVTQMGQEVILRCVPISNHLYFYWYRQILGQKVEFLVSFYNNEISEKSEIFDDQFSVERPDGSNFTLKIRSTKLEDSAMYFCASIGGLAGFEQFFGPGTRLTVL.

The chain carries TRBV7-6 and TRBJ1-1; TRBD1 aligns across 7 bases. V shed 2 bases, J shed 5 bases, and the junction held 5 bases outside the gene matches. This CDR3 spans 14 amino acids. Germline V CDR1 and CDR2: SGHVS, FNYEAQ. The CDR3 nucleotides read TGTGCCAGCAGCTTATACTCAGGGGGAACTGAAGCTTTCTTT. Its translation: CASSLYSGGTEAFF.

This chain uses TRBV2 with TRBJ2-7; maybe TRBD2 (6 bases). CDR3 length: 11 amino acids. Germline V lookup: CDR1 SNHLY, CDR2 FYNNEI. V was pared by 7 bases and J by 2 bases, with 6 bases between. The CDR3 region is CASTGAYEQYF. DNA of the CDR3: TGTGCCAGCACGGGAGCCTACGAGCAGTACTTC. Full variable domain (missing parts from reference TRBV2 and TRBJ2-7): EPEVTQTPSHQVTQMGQEVILRCVPISNHLYFYWYRQILGQKVEFLVSFYNNEISEKSEIFDDQFSVERPDGSNFTLKIRSTKLEDSAMYFCASTGAYEQYFGPGTRLTVT.

This clonotype turned up a few times. This rearrangement joins TRBV24-1 to TRBJ2-3; D perhaps matches TRBD2 (6 bases). Trimming left V 3 bases short and J 3 bases short, with 12 bases between. Germline V gives CDR1 KGHDR, CDR2 SFDVKD. This CDR3 has 15 residues. CDR3 coding DNA: TGTGCCACCAGTGATCCTTGGCGGGATACAGATACGCAGTATTTT. This gives the protein CATSDPWRDTDTQYF.

V gene TRBV5-1 combines with J gene TRBJ2-5; no clear D. The CDR3 totals 15 residues. The V gene lost 3 bases and the J gene lost 4 bases, with 16 bases spanning the gap. CDR1 is SGHRS and CDR2 is YFSETQ in the germline V gene. Here the CDR3 reads CASSSLPIDGETQYF. The CDR3 bases are TGCGCCAGCAGCTCACTACCTATCGACGGAGAGACCCAGTACTTC.